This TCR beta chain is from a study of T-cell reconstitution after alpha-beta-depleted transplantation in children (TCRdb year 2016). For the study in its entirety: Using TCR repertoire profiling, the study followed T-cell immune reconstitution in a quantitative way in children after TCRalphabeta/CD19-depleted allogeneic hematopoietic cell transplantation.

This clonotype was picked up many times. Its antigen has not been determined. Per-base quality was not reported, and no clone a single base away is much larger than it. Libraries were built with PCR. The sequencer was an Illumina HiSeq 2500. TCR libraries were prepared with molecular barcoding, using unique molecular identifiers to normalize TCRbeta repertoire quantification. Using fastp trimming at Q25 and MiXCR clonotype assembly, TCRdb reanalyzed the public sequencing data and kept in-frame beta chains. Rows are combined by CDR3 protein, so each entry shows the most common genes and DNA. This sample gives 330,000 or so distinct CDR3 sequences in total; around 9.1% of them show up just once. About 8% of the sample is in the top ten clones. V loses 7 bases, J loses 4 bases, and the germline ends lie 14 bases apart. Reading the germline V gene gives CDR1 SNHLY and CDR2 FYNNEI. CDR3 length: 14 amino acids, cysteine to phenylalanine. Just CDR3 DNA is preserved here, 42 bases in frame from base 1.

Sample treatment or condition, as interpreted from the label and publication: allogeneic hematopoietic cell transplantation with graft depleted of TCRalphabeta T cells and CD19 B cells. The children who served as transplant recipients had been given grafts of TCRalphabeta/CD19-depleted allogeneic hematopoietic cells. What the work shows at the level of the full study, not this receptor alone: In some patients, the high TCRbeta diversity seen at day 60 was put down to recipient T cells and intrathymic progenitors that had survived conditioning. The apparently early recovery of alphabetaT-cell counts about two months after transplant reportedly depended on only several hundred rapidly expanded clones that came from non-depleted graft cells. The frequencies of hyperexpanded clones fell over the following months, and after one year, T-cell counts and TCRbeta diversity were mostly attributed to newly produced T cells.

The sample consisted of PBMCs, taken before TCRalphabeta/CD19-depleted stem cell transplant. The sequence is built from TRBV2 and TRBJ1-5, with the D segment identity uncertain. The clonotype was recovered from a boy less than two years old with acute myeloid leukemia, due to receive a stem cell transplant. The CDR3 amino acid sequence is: CASTRQNLNQPQHF. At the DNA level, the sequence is TGTGCCAGCACTCGGCAAAACCTTAATCAGCCCCAGCATTTT.